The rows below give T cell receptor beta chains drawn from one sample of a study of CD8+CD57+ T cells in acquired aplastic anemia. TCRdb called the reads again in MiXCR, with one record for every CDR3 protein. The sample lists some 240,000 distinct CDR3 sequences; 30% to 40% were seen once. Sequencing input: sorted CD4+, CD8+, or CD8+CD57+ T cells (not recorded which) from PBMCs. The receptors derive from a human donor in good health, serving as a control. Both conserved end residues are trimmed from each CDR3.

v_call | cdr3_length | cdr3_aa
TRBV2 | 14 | ASSEYGGLLLYEQY
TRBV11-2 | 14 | ASSLEGRGGKNIQY
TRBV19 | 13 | ASSINQGKPREAF
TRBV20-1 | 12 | SATSGLGNTEAF
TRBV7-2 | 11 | ATGNRQTTPLH
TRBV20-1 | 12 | SASSSQGAYGYT
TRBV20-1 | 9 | SAVGTFEQY
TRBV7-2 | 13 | ASSPRIVGKPPLH
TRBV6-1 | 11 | ASTEPGTGLPF
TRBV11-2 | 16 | ASSLVGFRSSYNSPLH
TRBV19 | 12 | ASTLLTANYGYT
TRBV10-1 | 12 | ASSESGGAEEQY
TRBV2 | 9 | ASPGRSPLH
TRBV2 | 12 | ASSGLGFNSPLH
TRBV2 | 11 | ASSESANYGYT
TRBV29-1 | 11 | SGLAGALGEQF
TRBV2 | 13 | ASVEQGASNTEAF
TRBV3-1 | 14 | ASSQGGQLSGNTIY
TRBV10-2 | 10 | ASTAGGQPQH
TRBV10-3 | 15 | AISERLSGTGAYEQY
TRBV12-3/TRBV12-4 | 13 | ASSKGTGVRYEQY
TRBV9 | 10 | ASSGVHSEQY
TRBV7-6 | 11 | ASSLIQGGEQY
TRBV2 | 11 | ASSAKGTGELF
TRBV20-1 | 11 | SAEGRTNTEAF
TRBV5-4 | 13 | ASSLHRGITGELF
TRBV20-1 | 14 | SARERLAEATDTQY
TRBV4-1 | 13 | ASSQVGQGVDEQY
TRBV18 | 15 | ASSPRIQGAGGTEAF